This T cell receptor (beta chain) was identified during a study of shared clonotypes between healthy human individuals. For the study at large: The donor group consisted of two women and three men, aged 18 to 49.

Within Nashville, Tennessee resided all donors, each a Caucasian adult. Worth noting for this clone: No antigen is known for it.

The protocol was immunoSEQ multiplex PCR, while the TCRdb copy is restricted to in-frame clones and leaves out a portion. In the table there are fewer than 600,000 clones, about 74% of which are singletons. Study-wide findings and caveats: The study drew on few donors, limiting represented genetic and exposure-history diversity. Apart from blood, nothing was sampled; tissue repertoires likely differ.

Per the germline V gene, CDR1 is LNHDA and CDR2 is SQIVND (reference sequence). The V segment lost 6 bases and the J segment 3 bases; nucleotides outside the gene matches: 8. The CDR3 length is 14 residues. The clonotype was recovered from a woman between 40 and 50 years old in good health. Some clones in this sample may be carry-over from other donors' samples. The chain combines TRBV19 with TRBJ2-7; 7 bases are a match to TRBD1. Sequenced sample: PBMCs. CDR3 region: CASSRQGRNYEQYF. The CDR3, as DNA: TGTGCCAGTAGCAGACAGGGTAGAAACTACGAGCAGTACTTC.